A single sample gave rise to the 21 T cell receptor beta chains below, sequenced in a study of response to subunit inactivated influenza vaccine. MiXCR, run by TCRdb on the RT-PCR reads, gives a single entry per CDR3 protein. The table has roughly 790,000 distinct CDR3 sequences, approximately 22% seen once. The sample here was PBMCs from blood, taken around 5 days after vaccination. These receptors all come from a man aged 45-65 years who received an inactivated influenza vaccine.

This clonotype was found a few times. The chain links TRBV20-1 to TRBJ1-2, with D perhaps matching TRBD1 (5 bases). From germline, CDR1 is DFQATT and CDR2 SNEGSKA (reference sequence). The CDR3 covers 13 residues. V gave up 0 bases and J gave up 2 bases, with 7 bases separating them. CDR3: CSAREEGNYGYTF. CDR3 in DNA: TGCAGTGCTAGAGAAGAGGGGAACTATGGCTACACCTTC.

This clonotype has just a few counts. J is TRBJ2-6 and V is TRBV11-2, with 10 bases identical to TRBD2. The germline V gene has CDR1 SGHAT and CDR2 FQNNGV. The CDR3 sequence is 19 residues long. V was pared by 3 bases and J by 3 bases, with 11 bases of the junction left unmatched. The CDR3 loop reads CASSFQASGRARGANVLTF. DNA of the CDR3: TGTGCCAGCAGCTTCCAGGCCAGCGGGAGGGCCCGTGGGGCCAACGTCCTGACTTTC.

This chain joins TRBV9 and TRBJ2-2; 12 bases line up with TRBD1. J was trimmed by 3 bases and V by 2 bases; bases with no gene match: 8. The CDR3 has 18 amino acids. CDR1 and CDR2 (germline): SGDLS, YYNGEE. Here the CDR3 DNA reads TGTGCCAGCAGCGTGGAACCGGGACAGGGGGCGTACACCGGGGAGCTGTTTTTT. This codes for CASSVEPGQGAYTGELFF.

This clonotype has only a few counts. The chain recombines TRBV4-2 with TRBJ2-1; 9 bases map to TRBD2. This CDR3 is 18 amino acids long. Germline V gene data show CDR1 as LGHNA and CDR2 as YNFKEQ. The V and J ends lost 3 bases and 1 base, in that order; junction bases with no gene match: 10. CDR3 amino acids: CASSQDPVAGVSYNEQFF. In nucleotides, the CDR3 is TGTGCCAGCAGCCAGGATCCGGTAGCGGGAGTGTCCTACAATGAGCAGTTCTTC.

The rearrangement joins TRBV12-3 or TRBV12-4 to TRBJ2-7, with D possibly being TRBD2 (5 bases). The CDR3 has 13 residues. V was trimmed by 11 bases and J by 0 bases, leaving 14 bases between them. CDR3 nucleotide sequence: TGTGCCGGGCAAGCGGCGAGCTCCTACGAGCAGTACTTC. Translated: CAGQAASSYEQYF.

The chain uses TRBV6-2 or TRBV6-3 and TRBJ2-7; D is undetermined. V lost 2 bases to trimming and J lost 3 bases, with 5 bases between them. The germline V gene has CDR1 MNHEY and CDR2 SVGEGT. The CDR3 loop spans 12 amino acids. CDR3 residues: CASSYVHYEQYF. The CDR3 DNA sequence: TGTGCCAGCAGTTACGTCCACTACGAGCAGTACTTC.

This clonotype was detected a few times. The genes are TRBV20-1 and TRBJ2-1; 10 nucleotides agree with TRBD2. J was trimmed by 6 bases and V by 1 base; bases with no gene match: 3. Per the germline V gene, CDR1 is DFQATT and CDR2 is SNEGSKA (reference sequence). CDR3 size: 14 residues. The CDR3 is CSARGTSGANEQFF. Written as DNA, the CDR3 is TGCAGTGCTAGAGGAACTAGCGGGGCCAATGAGCAGTTCTTC.

The table lists this clonotype with many counts. The CDR3 DNA reads TGCAGTGCTTCACCCCCCGGACAGGGCTCCTACGAGCAGTACTTC. Encoded protein: CSASPPGQGSYEQYF. This rearrangement joins TRBV20-1 to TRBJ2-7; TRBD1 matches at 8 bases. The J segment lost 0 bases and the V segment lost 5 bases, leaving 9 bases of the junction unmatched. The length of the CDR3 is 15 residues. Germline values: CDR1 DFQATT, CDR2 SNEGSKA (reference sequence).

The chain combines TRBV6-1 with TRBJ1-6; D perhaps matches TRBD1 (6 bases). Germline V gene lookup returns CDR1 MNHNS and CDR2 SASEGT. This CDR3 has 16 amino acids. V gave up 6 bases and J gave up 10 bases, with 22 bases separating them. Here the CDR3 reads CASRTTRNRVTSPLHF. The CDR3, as DNA: TGTGCCAGCAGGACCACTCGGAACAGGGTGACCTCACCCCTCCACTTT.

The rearrangement joins TRBV5-1 to TRBJ2-6; 9 bases map to TRBD2. In germline, CDR1 is SGHRS, CDR2 YFSETQ. The CDR3 length is 20 residues. Germline trimming cut 3 bases from V and 0 bases from J; bases unmatched to any gene: 13. CDR3 nucleotide sequence: TGCGCCAGCAGCTCGGGGATGGGGTCTAGCGGGGCCTCTGGGGCCAACGTCCTGACTTTC. Protein sequence: CASSSGMGSSGASGANVLTF.

This clonotype was counted ten times or more. The rearrangement uses TRBV12-3 or TRBV12-4 and TRBJ2-1; a possible D gene is TRBD1 (5 bases). CDR3 size: 14 residues. Trimming removed 2 bases at V and 0 bases at J, with 5 bases between. CDR3 in amino acids: CASSLQGSYNEQFF. The CDR3, as DNA: TGTGCCAGCAGTTTACAGGGCTCCTACAATGAGCAGTTCTTC.

The chain joins TRBV11-2 to TRBJ2-7, with no clear D. CDR1 SGHAT and CDR2 FQNNGV come from the germline V gene. CDR3 length: 14 residues. The V gene lost 4 bases and the J gene lost 6 bases, with 16 bases spanning the gap. The CDR3 spells CASSSLAALGEQYF. In DNA form, the CDR3 reads TGTGCCAGCAGCTCATTAGCCGCTTTGGGCGAGCAGTACTTC.

This clonotype appeared a few times. The chain is built from TRBV18 and TRBJ2-2; D gene uncertain. Per the germline V gene, CDR1 is KGHSH and CDR2 is LQKENI. V was trimmed by 3 bases and J by 6 bases, leaving 8 bases between them. This CDR3 is built from 13 residues. The CDR3 DNA is TGTGCCAGCTCACCGGGGATCGCCGGGGAGCTGTTTTTT. This encodes CASSPGIAGELFF. Full variable domain (rest looked up from reference TRBV18 and TRBJ2-2): NAGVMQNPRHLVRRRGQEARLRCSPMKGHSHVYWYRQLPEEGLKFMVYLQKENIIDESGMPKERFSAEFPKEGPSILRIQQVVRGDSAAYFCASSPGIAGELFFGEGSRLTVL.

This clonotype came up a few times. The rearrangement links TRBV4-1 to TRBJ1-2; D is undetermined. The V end was cut by 4 bases, the J end by 8 bases, with 17 bases between. The CDR3 contains 14 residues. Per germline, CDR1 MGHRA and CDR2 YSYEKL. CDR3 residues: CASSPKRGVGGYTF. CDR3 DNA sequence: TGCGCCAGCAGCCCTAAAAGAGGCGTAGGGGGCTACACCTTC.

This clonotype was recorded a few times. This chain links TRBV5-6 with TRBJ1-1, with 8 bases lining up with TRBD1. The V segment lost 7 bases and the J segment 7 bases; nucleotides outside the gene matches: 9. Per germline, CDR1 SGHDT and CDR2 YYEEEE. The CDR3 spans 13 residues. In DNA, the CDR3 is TGTGCCAGCTCTAGGACAGGGAGGAGTGAAGCTTTCTTT. Its translation: CASSRTGRSEAFF.

This clonotype was counted a few times. The CDR3 DNA follows: TGTGCCAGCAGCTCCCTAGCGGGATTATCTGGGGCCAACGTCCTGACTTTC. Translation: CASSSLAGLSGANVLTF. V is TRBV6-1 and J is TRBJ2-6; 9 nucleotides line up with TRBD2. CDR1 and CDR2 (germline): MNHNS, SASEGT. After removal of 6 bases from V and 1 base from J, the junction contained 7 bases not matched to a gene. There are 17 residues in the CDR3.

This clonotype came up a few times. The chain employs TRBV3-1 and TRBJ2-1, with D unresolved. V lost 2 bases, J lost 7 bases, and 6 bases lay in between. This CDR3 has 12 residues. Germline values: CDR1 LGHDT, CDR2 YNNKEL (reference sequence). The CDR3 spells CASSQLSNEQFF. The CDR3 DNA follows: TGTGCCAGCAGCCAATTATCTAATGAGCAGTTCTTC.

In this sample, this clonotype turned up a few times. The J gene is TRBJ2-1, the V gene TRBV30; D is ambiguous. Germline V CDR1 and CDR2: GTSNPN, SVGIG (reference sequence). CDR3 length: 13 amino acids. Trimming removed 2 bases at V and 6 bases at J, with 11 bases between. CDR3 in DNA: TGTGCCTGGAGTCGAGCGACTTTCAATGAGCAGTTCTTC. Its translation is CAWSRATFNEQFF.

This clonotype has a handful of counts. This sequence joins TRBV15 and TRBJ1-4; 10 bases line up with TRBD1. The CDR3 loop spans 16 amino acids. Per the germline V gene, CDR1 is LNHNV and CDR2 is YYDKDF (reference sequence). Trimming at V came to 4 bases and at J to 2 bases, leaving 4 bases not matched to a gene. The CDR3 region is CATSTDRGSTNEKLFF. In DNA, the CDR3 is TGTGCCACCAGCACGGACAGGGGGTCGACTAATGAAAAACTGTTTTTT.

The chain links TRBV7-2 to TRBJ2-5, with D maybe TRBD1 (5 bases). Between the trimmed V and J ends, which lost 1 base and 2 bases, there was a span of 17 bases. The CDR3 totals 17 residues. Per the germline V gene, CDR1 is SGHTA and CDR2 is FQGNSA. The CDR3 sequence: CASSLGSLQGIQETQYF. As DNA, the CDR3 is TGTGCCAGCAGCTTAGGGTCTTTGCAGGGTATACAAGAGACCCAGTACTTC. Filled out from reference TRBV7-2 and TRBJ2-5, the complete variable domain reads GAGVSQSPSNKVTEKGKDVELRCDPISGHTALYWYRQSLGQGLEFLIYFQGNSAPDKSGLPSDRFSAERTGGSVSTLTIQRTQQEDSAVYLCASSLGSLQGIQETQYFGPGTRLLVL.

Here the CDR3 DNA reads TGTGCCAGCAGCCAGAACCCCCAAGAGACCCAGTACTTC. It translates to CASSQNPQETQYF. This chain connects TRBV6-2 or TRBV6-3 to TRBJ2-5; D unclear. Germline V gene sequence: CDR1 MNHEY, CDR2 SVGEGT. CDR3 length equals 13 residues. V was shortened by 6 bases and J by 1 base, with 9 bases between the two germline ends.